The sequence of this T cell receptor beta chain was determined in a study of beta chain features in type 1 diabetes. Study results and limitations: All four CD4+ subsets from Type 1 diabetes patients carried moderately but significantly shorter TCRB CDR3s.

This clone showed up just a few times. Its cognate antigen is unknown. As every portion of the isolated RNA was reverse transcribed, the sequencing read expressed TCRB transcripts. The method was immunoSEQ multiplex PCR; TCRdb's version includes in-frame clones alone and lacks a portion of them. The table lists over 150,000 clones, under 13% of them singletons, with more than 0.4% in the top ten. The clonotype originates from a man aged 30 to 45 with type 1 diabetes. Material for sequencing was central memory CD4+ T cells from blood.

The CDR3 protein is CASSQWGQDTQYF. CDR3 coding DNA: TGTGCCAGCAGCCAGTGGGGCCAAGATACGCAGTATTTT. The rearrangement uses TRBV7-9 and TRBJ2-3; TRBD1 is a possible D gene (5 bases). This CDR3 is built from 13 residues. Trimming shortened V by 5 bases and J by 5 bases, and 11 bases separated the two germline ends. Germline V lookup: CDR1 SEHNR, CDR2 FQNEAQ (reference sequence).